The 6 T cell receptor beta chains below were found in one sample sequenced in a study of T-cell memory formation after mild COVID-19. Each CDR3 protein gets one entry after TCRdb re-called the 5' RACE reads with MiXCR. The profile covers 90,000 to 120,000 distinct CDR3 sequences, with around 10% appearing a single time and more than 35% taken by the ten largest. The sample comprised PBMCs or a T cell subset sorted from them (not recorded which). The source of these receptors is a man in his late teens or twenties who had mild COVID-19 (a few samples of this study predate the infection). Cell type and time point are not known.

There are a few counts of this clonotype. V gene TRBV6-6 combines with J gene TRBJ2-1; 9 positions match TRBD2. The junction had 9 bases not matched to a gene; V was cut back by 5 bases and J by 7 bases. Germline assignment: CDR1 MNHNY and CDR2 SVGAGI (reference sequence). This CDR3 comprises 15 residues. CDR3 residues: CASSLGLAKVNEQFF. Here the CDR3 DNA reads TGTGCCAGCAGTCTGGGACTAGCCAAGGTTAATGAGCAGTTCTTC.

This clonotype was seen only a few times. V is TRBV12-3 or TRBV12-4 and J is TRBJ1-1, with D perhaps TRBD1 (5 bases). Trimming removed 6 bases at V and 5 bases at J, with 16 bases between. This CDR3 has 14 residues. As DNA, the CDR3 is TGTGCCAGCAGCCCCGGACGGGGGTGGACTGAAGCTTTCTTT. This encodes CASSPGRGWTEAFF.

The V call is TRBV29-1, the J call TRBJ2-7; 10 nucleotides agree with TRBD1. V was clipped by 4 bases and J by 4 bases; unmatched bases: 7. This CDR3 is 14 amino acids long. Germline assignment: CDR1 SQVTM and CDR2 ANQGSEA. The CDR3 sequence is CSVGVGQGVYEQYF. DNA for the CDR3: TGCAGCGTTGGAGTCGGACAGGGGGTGTACGAGCAGTACTTC.

This clonotype has only a few counts. This sequence joins TRBV6-6 and TRBJ2-7; a possible D gene is TRBD2 (5 bases). The germline V gene encodes CDR1 MNHNY and CDR2 SVGAGI (reference sequence). V was shortened by 2 bases and J by 3 bases, with 5 bases between the two germline ends. The CDR3 is 12 amino acids. CDR3 DNA sequence: TGTGCCAGCAGTTACCGGGACTACGAGCAGTACTTC. Its translation is CASSYRDYEQYF.

This chain connects TRBV4-3 to TRBJ2-1; no firm D call. This CDR3 has 14 residues. Between the trimmed V and J ends, which lost 3 bases and 0 bases, there was a span of 6 bases. The germline V gene encodes CDR1 LGHNA and CDR2 YSLEER. CDR3 sequence: CASSQGSSYNEQFF. CDR3 coding DNA: TGCGCCAGCAGCCAGGGCAGCTCCTACAATGAGCAGTTCTTC.

This clonotype was found a few times. The chain employs TRBV7-2 and TRBJ2-3; 9 nucleotides line up with TRBD1. From germline, CDR1 is SGHTA and CDR2 FQGNSA. The trim removed 5 bases at V and 1 base at J, leaving 4 bases unmatched. CDR3 length equals 15 residues. This chain's CDR3 is CASSTRTGGTDTQYF. CDR3 in DNA: TGTGCCAGCAGCACACGGACAGGGGGCACAGATACGCAGTATTTT.